This T cell receptor beta chain was sequenced for a study of long-term antiretroviral therapy in people with HIV. The CDR3 totals 13 residues. The J segment lost 5 bases and the V segment lost 6 bases, leaving 2 bases of the junction unmatched. From germline, CDR1 is MNHNY and CDR2 SVGAGI (reference sequence). immunoSEQ v3.0 was run at survey level. Profiled with immunoSEQ multiplex PCR; TCRdb holds only in-frame clones, not every one. The sample lists some 30,000 clones, 95% to 98% occurring once. This clone is a singleton in its sample. The sample was unsorted PBMCs, taken 7.6 years after starting antiretroviral therapy. This clonotype originated in a man aged 30 to 45 with HIV. V usage is TRBV6-6 and J usage is TRBJ2-7; 12 nucleotides agree with TRBD2. The CDR3 nucleotides read TGTGCCAGCAGAAGGACTAGCGGGAACGAGCAGTACTTC. This gives the protein CASRRTSGNEQYF.